Below, one T cell receptor (beta chain) is given with its context. Antigen unknown. Germline V gives CDR1 ENHRY, CDR2 SYGVKD. Losses at the gene ends were 4 bases for V and 6 bases for J; bases not matched to a gene: 6. This CDR3 region has 14 residues. This sample was taken from a study of cytomegalovirus exposure and HLA in healthy donors. Study as a whole: Early on, a data release was issued that held about 85 million unique TCRs from HLA-typed donors. Notes on the study in general: In a later analysis, HLA-C alleles had the fewest associated TCRs, DRB1 alleles the most. Highly shared sequence variants in one cluster were likely a sequencing artifact. Further analysis, carried out later, found HLA-associated TCR beta chains more clonally expanded than equally common other chains.

Use of 60 Vbeta and 13 Jbeta primers characterized the PCR. Libraries were prepared by immunoSEQ multiplex PCR; TCRdb keeps only in-frame clonotypes and omits some of them. The data contain under 200,000 clones, less than 90% of them singletons. This TCR derives from a man aged 18-30 years in good health and CMV-seronegative. This chain connects TRBV10-3 to TRBJ2-1; TRBD2 aligns across 7 bases. The sequencing sample was made of PBMCs. CDR3: CAISVGGRVNEQFF. The CDR3, as DNA: TGTGCCATCAGTGTTGGCGGGAGAGTCAATGAGCAGTTCTTC.